Detailed here is one T cell receptor (beta chain). The length of the CDR3 is 15 residues. Germline V gives CDR1 SNHLY, CDR2 FYNNEI. Between the trimmed V and J ends, which lost 3 bases and 5 bases, there was a span of 16 bases. This sample is drawn from a study of cytomegalovirus exposure and HLA in healthy donors. In the PCR, 60 Vbeta and 13 Jbeta primers were used. Measured with immunoSEQ multiplex PCR; TCRdb has only the in-frame clones, and not every one. Of more than 150,000 clones listed, 65% to 80% were seen once; the top ten hold 5.5% to 7.5%. This clonotype originated in a woman between 35 and 50 years old in good health and CMV-seropositive. J is TRBJ1-1 and V is TRBV2, with D possibly matching TRBD1 (5 bases). Sequencing used PBMCs. This CDR3 is CASSEGRGLRTEAFF. In DNA form, the CDR3 reads TGTGCCAGCAGTGAGGGGCGGGGTCTTCGAACTGAAGCTTTCTTT.